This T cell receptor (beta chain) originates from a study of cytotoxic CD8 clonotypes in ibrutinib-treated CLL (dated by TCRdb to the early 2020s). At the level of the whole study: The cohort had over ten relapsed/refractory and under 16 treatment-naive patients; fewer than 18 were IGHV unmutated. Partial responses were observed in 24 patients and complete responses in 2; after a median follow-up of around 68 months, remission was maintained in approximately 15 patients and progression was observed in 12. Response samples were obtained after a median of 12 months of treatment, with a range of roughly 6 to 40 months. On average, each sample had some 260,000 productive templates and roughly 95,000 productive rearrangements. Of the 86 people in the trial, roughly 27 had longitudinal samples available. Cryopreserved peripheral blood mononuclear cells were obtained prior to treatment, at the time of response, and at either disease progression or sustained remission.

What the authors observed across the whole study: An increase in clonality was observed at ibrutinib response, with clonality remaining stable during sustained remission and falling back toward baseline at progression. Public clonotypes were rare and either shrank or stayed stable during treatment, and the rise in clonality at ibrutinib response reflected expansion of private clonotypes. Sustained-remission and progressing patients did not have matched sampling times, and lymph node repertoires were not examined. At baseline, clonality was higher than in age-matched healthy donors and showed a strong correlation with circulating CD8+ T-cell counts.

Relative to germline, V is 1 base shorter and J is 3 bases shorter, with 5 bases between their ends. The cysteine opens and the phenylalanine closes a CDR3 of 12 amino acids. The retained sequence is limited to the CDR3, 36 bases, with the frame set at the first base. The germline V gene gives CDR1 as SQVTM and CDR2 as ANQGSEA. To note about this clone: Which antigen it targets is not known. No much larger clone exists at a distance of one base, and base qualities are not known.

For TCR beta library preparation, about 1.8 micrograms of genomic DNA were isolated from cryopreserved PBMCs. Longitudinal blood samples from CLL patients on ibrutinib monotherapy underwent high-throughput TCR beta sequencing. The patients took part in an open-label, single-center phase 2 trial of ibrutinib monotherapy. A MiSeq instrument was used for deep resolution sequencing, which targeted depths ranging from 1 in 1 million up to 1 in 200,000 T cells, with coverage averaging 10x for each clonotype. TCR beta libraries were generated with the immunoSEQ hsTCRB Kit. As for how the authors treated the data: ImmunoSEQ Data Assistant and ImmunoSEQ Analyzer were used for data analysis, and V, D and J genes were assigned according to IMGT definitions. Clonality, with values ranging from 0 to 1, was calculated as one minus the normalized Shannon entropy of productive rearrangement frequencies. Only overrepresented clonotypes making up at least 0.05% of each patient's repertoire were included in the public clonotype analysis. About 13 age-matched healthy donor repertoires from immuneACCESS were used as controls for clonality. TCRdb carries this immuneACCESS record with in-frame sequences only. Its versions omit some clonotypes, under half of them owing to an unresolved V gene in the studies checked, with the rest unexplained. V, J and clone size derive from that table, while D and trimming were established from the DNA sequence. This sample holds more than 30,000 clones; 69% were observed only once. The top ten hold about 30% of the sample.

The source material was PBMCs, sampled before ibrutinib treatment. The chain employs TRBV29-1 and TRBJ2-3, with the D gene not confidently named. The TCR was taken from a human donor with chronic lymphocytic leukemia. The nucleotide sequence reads TGCAGCGTTGAAGGGAATACAGATACGCAGTATTTT. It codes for CSVEGNTDTQYF.